This record concerns one T cell receptor (beta chain) sequence. The antigen is unknown. Data came from immunoSEQ multiplex PCR; TCRdb stores just in-frame clones and leaves some out. The sample records fewer than 30,000 clones, about 88% being singletons. The data are from a study of OX40 agonist ivuxolimab in advanced cancers. General study results and limits: Doses of 0.1 to 3.0 mg/kg were accompanied by clonal expansion of CD4+ and CD8+ blood T cells by week 6. Among the lowest levels of clonal expansion were found in partial responders at 0.1-3.0 mg/kg.

Autoimmune disease history or systemic immunosuppression meant exclusion. The CDR3 contains 13 residues. V lost 9 bases and J lost 1; bases outside the gene matches: 6. Germline CDR1 reads ENHRY; CDR2 reads SYGVKD. This clonotype was sampled from an adult with an advanced solid tumor such as melanoma, head and neck, liver or kidney cancer. The rearrangement joins TRBV10-3 to TRBJ2-7; TRBD1 aligns across 7 bases. The sequencing used CD4+ or CD8+ T cells sorted from blood, collected in a trial of the OX40 agonist ivuxolimab. The CDR3: CAIARQGSYEQYF. The CDR3 DNA sequence: TGTGCCATAGCCCGACAGGGATCCTACGAGCAGTACTTC.